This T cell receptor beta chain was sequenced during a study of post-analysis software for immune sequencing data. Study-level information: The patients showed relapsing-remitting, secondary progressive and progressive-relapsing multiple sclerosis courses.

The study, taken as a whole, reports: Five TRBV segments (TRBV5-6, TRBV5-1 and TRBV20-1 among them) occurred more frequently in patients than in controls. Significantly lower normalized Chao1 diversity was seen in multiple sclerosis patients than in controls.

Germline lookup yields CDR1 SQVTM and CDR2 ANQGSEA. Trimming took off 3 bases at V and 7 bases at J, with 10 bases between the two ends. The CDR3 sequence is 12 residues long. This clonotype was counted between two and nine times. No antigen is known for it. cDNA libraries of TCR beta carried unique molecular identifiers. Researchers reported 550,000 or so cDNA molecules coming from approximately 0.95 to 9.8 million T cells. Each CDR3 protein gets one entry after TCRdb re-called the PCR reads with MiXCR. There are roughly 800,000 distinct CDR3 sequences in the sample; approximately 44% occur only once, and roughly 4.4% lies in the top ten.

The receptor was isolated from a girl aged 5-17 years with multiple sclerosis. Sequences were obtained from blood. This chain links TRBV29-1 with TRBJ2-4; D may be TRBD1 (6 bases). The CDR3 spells CSVEAGVNIQYF. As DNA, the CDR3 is TGCAGCGTTGAGGCAGGGGTGAACATTCAGTACTTC.